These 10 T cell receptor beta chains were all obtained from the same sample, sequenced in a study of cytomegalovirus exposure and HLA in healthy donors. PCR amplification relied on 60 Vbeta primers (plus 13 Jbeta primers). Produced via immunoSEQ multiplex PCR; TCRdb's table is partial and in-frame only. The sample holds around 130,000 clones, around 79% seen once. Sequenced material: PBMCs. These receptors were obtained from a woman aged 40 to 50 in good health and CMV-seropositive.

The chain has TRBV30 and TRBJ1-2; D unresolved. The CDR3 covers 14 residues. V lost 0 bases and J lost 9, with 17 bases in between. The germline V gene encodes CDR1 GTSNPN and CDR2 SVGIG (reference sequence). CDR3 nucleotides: TGTGCCTGGAGTGTACCCGTCCCAGGTAGTAGCTACACCTTC. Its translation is CAWSVPVPGSSYTF.

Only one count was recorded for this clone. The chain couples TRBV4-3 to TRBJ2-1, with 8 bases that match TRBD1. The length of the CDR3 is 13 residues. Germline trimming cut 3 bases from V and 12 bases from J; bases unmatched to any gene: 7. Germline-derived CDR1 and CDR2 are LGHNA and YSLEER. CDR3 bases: TGCGCCAGCAGCCAGACCGGAGGGACAGGGCAGTTCTTC. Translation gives CASSQTGGTGQFF.

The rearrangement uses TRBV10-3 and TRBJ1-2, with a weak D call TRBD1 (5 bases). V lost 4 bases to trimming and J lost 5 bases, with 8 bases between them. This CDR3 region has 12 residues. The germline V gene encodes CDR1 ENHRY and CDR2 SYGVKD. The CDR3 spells CAISGEGYGYTF. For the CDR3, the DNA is TGTGCCATCAGTGGGGAGGGGTATGGCTACACCTTC.

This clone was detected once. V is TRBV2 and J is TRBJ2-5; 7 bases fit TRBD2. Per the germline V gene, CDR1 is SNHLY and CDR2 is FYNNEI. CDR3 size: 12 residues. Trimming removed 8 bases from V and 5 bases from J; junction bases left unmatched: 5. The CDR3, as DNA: TGTGCCAGCGGGAGGGTACGGGAGACCCAGTACTTC. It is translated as CASGRVRETQYF.

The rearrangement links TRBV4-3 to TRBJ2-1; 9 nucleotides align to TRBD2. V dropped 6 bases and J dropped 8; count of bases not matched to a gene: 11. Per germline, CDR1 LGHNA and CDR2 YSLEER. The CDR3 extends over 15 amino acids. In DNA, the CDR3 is TGCGCCAGCAGTCTCGGGACTAGCCGTTGGGATGAGCAGTTCTTC. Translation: CASSLGTSRWDEQFF.

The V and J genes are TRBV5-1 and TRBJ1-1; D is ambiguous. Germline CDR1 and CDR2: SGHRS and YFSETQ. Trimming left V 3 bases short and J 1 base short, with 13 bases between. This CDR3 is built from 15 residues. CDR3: CASSSSVEGNTEAFF. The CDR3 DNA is TGCGCCAGCAGCTCCAGTGTAGAGGGGAACACTGAAGCTTTCTTT.

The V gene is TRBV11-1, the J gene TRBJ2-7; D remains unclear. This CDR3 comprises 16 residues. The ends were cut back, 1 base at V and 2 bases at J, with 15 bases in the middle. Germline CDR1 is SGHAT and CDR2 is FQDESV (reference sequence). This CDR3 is CASSLVGGQKAYEQYF. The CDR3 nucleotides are TGTGCCAGCAGCTTAGTCGGTGGGCAGAAAGCCTACGAGCAGTACTTC.

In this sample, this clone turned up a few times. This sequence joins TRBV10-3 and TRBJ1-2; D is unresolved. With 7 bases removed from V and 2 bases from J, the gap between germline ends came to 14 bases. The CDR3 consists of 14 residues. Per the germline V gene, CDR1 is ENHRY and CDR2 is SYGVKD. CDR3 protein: CAINLPGQNYGYTF. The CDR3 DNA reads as TGTGCCATCAACCTCCCGGGTCAAAACTATGGCTACACCTTC.

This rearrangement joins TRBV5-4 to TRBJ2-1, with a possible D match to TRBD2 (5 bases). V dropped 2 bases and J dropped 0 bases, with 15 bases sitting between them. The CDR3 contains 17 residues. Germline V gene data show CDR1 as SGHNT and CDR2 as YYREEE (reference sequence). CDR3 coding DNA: TGTGCCAGCAGCTTAATTGGACTCGGAACCTCCTACAATGAGCAGTTCTTC. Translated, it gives CASSLIGLGTSYNEQFF.

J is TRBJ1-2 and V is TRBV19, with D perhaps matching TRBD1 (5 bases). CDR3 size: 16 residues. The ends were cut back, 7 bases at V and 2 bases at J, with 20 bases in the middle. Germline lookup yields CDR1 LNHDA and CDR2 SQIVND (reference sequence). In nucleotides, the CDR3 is TGTGCCAGTACCCGGACGCAAGGGGCGAAGAACTATGGCTACACCTTC. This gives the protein CASTRTQGAKNYGYTF.